These T cell receptor beta chains were read from a single sample in a study of blood T cell repertoires in COVID-19. TCRdb's table, derived via immunoSEQ multiplex PCR, lists solely in-frame clones and lacks some. The sample holds about 280,000 clones, around 86% seen once. The sample consisted of peripheral blood. The receptors derive from a woman aged 30 to 39 who had recovered from COVID-19. Both conserved end residues are part of each CDR3. D genes are given only for firm matches. Clone size, where shown, is once, few, many, or a class for clones that have expanded.

clone_size	v_call	j_call	d_call	cdr3_aa	cdr3_nt
-	TRBV5-1	TRBJ2-1	-	CASSPLSGNGNEQFF	TGCGCCAGCTCCCCCCTTTCGGGGAACGGCAATGAGCAGTTCTTC
-	TRBV30	TRBJ1-2	-	CAWSGKTGPNYGYTF	TGTGCCTGGAGTGGAAAGACAGGTCCTAACTATGGCTACACCTTC
once	TRBV18	TRBJ1-2	-	CASSPQDYYGYTF	TGTGCCAGCTCGCCTCAGGACTACTATGGCTACACCTTC
-	TRBV19	TRBJ1-6	-	CASRSGNSPLHF	TGTGCCAGTAGGTCAGGGAATTCACCCCTCCACTTT
-	TRBV14	TRBJ1-4	-	CASSQMTGNEKLFF	TGTGCCAGCAGCCAAATGACAGGAAATGAAAAACTGTTTTTT
-	TRBV5-1	TRBJ2-7	TRBD2	CASSKGLAGTTGEQYF	TGCGCCAGCAGCAAGGGACTAGCGGGCACAACGGGGGAGCAGTACTTC
few	TRBV30	TRBJ1-2	-	CAWDSMDGYTF	TGTGCCTGGGACAGCATGGATGGCTACACCTTC
-	TRBV29-1	TRBJ2-5	TRBD2	CSVEVSGGETQYF	TGCAGCGTTGAAGTTTCGGGGGGAGAGACCCAGTACTTC
-	TRBV10-1	TRBJ2-1	TRBD2	CASSPKLAGGLNEQFF	TGCGCCAGCAGTCCGAAACTAGCGGGGGGGTTGAATGAGCAGTTCTTC
-	TRBV6-1	TRBJ2-1	TRBD2	CASSELAGGRDEQFF	TGTGCCAGCAGTGAACTAGCGGGAGGGCGAGATGAGCAGTTCTTC
once	TRBV2	TRBJ2-5	-	CASSVGAGQIQTQYF	TGTGCCAGCAGTGTCGGGGCGGGACAGATACAGACCCAGTACTTC
-	TRBV11-2	TRBJ1-1	-	CASSLVLDTEAFF	TGTGCCAGCAGCTTAGTCTTGGACACAGAAGCTTTCTTT
once	TRBV4-1	TRBJ2-3	-	CASSQDQGGDTDTQYF	TGCGCCAGCAGCCAAGATCAGGGCGGAGACACAGATACGCAGTATTTT
few	TRBV3-1/TRBV3-2	TRBJ1-6	TRBD1	CASSAWTGGNSPLHF	TGTGCCAGCAGCGCCTGGACAGGGGGAAATTCACCCCTCCACTTT
-	TRBV6-6	TRBJ2-5	-	CASSYRRVGQETQYF	TGTGCCAGCAGTTACCGCAGGGTGGGGCAAGAGACCCAGTACTTC
-	TRBV4-1	TRBJ2-7	-	CASSPSSADTLQYF	TGCGCCAGCAGCCCCTCATCGGCCGACACCCTCCAGTACTTC
-	TRBV5-4	TRBJ1-2	-	CASSLWGGWDGYTF	TGTGCCAGCAGCCTATGGGGGGGTTGGGATGGCTACACCTTC
-	TRBV11-2	TRBJ2-7	-	CASSLVGVEQYF	TGTGCCAGCAGCTTAGTAGGGGTCGAGCAGTACTTC
-	TRBV25-1	TRBJ1-4	-	CASSEVAGDEKLFF	TGTGCCAGCAGTGAAGTTGCAGGGGATGAAAAACTGTTTTTT
-	TRBV6-5	TRBJ1-5	-	CASTSGGNQPQHF	TGTGCCAGCACTTCGGGGGGCAATCAGCCCCAGCATTTT
-	TRBV2	TRBJ1-5	TRBD1	CASSEGQGAVQPQHF	TGTGCCAGCAGTGAGGGGCAGGGGGCCGTTCAGCCCCAGCATTTT
-	TRBV2	TRBJ2-3	-	CASTKGYGGTDTQYF	TGTGCCAGCACCAAAGGGTACGGGGGCACAGATACGCAGTATTTT
-	TRBV13	TRBJ1-2	-	CASSLWGRGSPTF	-
-	TRBV6-2/TRBV6-3	TRBJ1-6	-	CASSASSYNSPLHF	TGTGCCAGCAGCGCTAGCTCCTATAATTCACCCCTCCACTTT
-	TRBV19	TRBJ2-1	TRBD2	CASSMSSGSSEVQFF	TGTGCCAGTAGTATGTCTAGCGGGAGTTCGGAAGTGCAGTTCTTC
once	TRBV30	TRBJ1-1	TRBD1	CAWRITGGRSLNTEAFF	TGTGCCTGGAGGATTACAGGGGGCCGAAGTCTGAACACTGAAGCTTTCTTT
-	TRBV9	TRBJ1-4	TRBD1	CASSPGQGETNEKLFF	TGTGCCAGCAGCCCAGGACAGGGCGAGACTAATGAAAAACTGTTTTTT
-	TRBV18	TRBJ2-3	-	CASSPYGSTDTQYF	TGTGCCAGCTCACCATACGGGAGCACAGATACGCAGTATTTT
-	TRBV7-9	TRBJ2-7	-	CASSPYFRGDEQYF	TGTGCCAGCAGCCCATATTTCAGGGGAGACGAGCAGTACTTC
-	TRBV7-3	TRBJ1-1	-	CASSPRAGNTEAFF	TGTGCCAGCAGCCCTCGTGCAGGGAACACTGAAGCTTTCTTT
few	TRBV5-4	TRBJ2-5	TRBD2	CASNIIGTSKETQYF	TGTGCCAGCAACATTATTGGGACTAGCAAAGAGACCCAGTACTTC
few	TRBV20-1	TRBJ1-1	-	CSARGNSEAFF	TGCAGTGCTAGAGGGAACAGCGAAGCTTTCTTT
-	TRBV28	TRBJ2-1	-	CASSLAGASYNEQFF	TGTGCCAGCAGTTTAGCGGGGGCCTCCTACAATGAGCAGTTCTTC
-	TRBV6-1	TRBJ1-2	TRBD1	CASSEAGRGHRGYTF	TGTGCCAGCAGTGAAGCCGGCAGGGGGCATAGAGGCTACACCTTC
-	TRBV28	TRBJ2-1	TRBD2	CASRQLSGSRNEQFF	TGTGCCAGCCGTCAACTTAGCGGGAGTAGGAATGAGCAGTTCTTC
-	TRBV29-1	TRBJ1-1	-	CSVEVPGRNTEAFF	TGCAGCGTTGAGGTCCCAGGGCGGAACACTGAAGCTTTCTTT
once	TRBV28	TRBJ1-6	-	CASSTRQLSSYNSPLHF	TGTGCCAGCAGTACCCGACAGCTCAGCTCCTATAATTCACCCCTCCACTTT
-	TRBV21-1	TRBJ2-1	-	CASSKAKTSGGASSYNEQFF	TGTGCCAGCAGCAAAGCGAAAACTAGCGGGGGGGCGAGCTCCTACAATGAGCAGTTCTTC
-	TRBV19	TRBJ2-7	TRBD1	CASSMTGSYEQYF	TGTGCCAGTAGTATGACAGGGAGCTACGAGCAGTACTTC
once	TRBV6-2/TRBV6-3	TRBJ2-7	-	CASSSTRGYEQYF	TGTGCCAGCAGCTCGACTAGAGGTTACGAGCAGTACTTC
-	TRBV5-4	TRBJ2-3	-	CASSSGDTQYF	TGTGCCAGCAGCTCGGGGGATACGCAGTATTTT
-	TRBV7-8	TRBJ2-7	TRBD1	CASSPEDRPYF	TGTGCCAGCAGCCCGGAGGACAGGCCTTACTTC
-	TRBV6-6	TRBJ1-5	-	CASSYSSGEGQPQHF	TGTGCCAGCAGTTACTCTTCAGGGGAAGGTCAGCCCCAGCATTTT
-	TRBV2	TRBJ1-2	TRBD1	CASSTRDRTKNGYTF	TGTGCCAGCTCGACTCGGGACAGGACCAAGAATGGCTACACCTTC
-	TRBV1	TRBJ1-5	-	CTSTGFEGNQPQHF	TGCACCAGTACAGGGTTCGAGGGCAATCAGCCCCAGCATTTT
-	TRBV7-2	TRBJ2-7	-	CASSLVTYEQYF	TGTGCCAGCAGCTTAGTCACCTACGAGCAGTACTTC
once	TRBV5-1	TRBJ1-1	-	CASSLDPGTEAFF	TGCGCCAGCAGCTTGGACCCGGGGACTGAAGCTTTCTTT
-	TRBV2	TRBJ1-1	-	CASTQSENTEAFF	TGTGCCAGCACCCAGTCCGAGAACACTGAAGCTTTCTTT
-	TRBV7-9	TRBJ2-1	-	CASSPQDQPYNEQFF	TGTGCCAGCAGCCCACAGGACCAACCATACAATGAGCAGTTCTTC
-	TRBV27	TRBJ1-6	TRBD1	CASSHRPAGTGGTNSPLHF	TGTGCCAGCAGTCATAGACCCGCCGGGACAGGGGGGACCAATTCACCCCTCCACTTT
-	TRBV20-1	TRBJ2-7	-	CSAIDRTVPYEQYF	TGCAGTGCTATTGACCGGACAGTCCCCTACGAGCAGTACTTC
-	TRBV7-6	TRBJ2-5	TRBD1	CASSHDTGTGLQTQYF	TGTGCCAGCAGTCACGACACCGGGACAGGGTTACAGACCCAGTACTTC
-	TRBV5-6	TRBJ1-4	-	CASSLQVGRNEKLFF	TGTGCCAGCAGCTTGCAGGTCGGGAGGAATGAAAAACTGTTTTTT
-	TRBV11-1	TRBJ2-5	-	CASSLADNQETQYF	TGTGCCAGCAGCTTAGCGGACAACCAAGAGACCCAGTACTTC